This T cell receptor beta chain was sequenced for a study of response to subunit inactivated influenza vaccine. A few counts support this clonotype. Its antigen is undetermined. V shed 8 bases and J shed 2 bases, with 12 bases lying between them. Per germline, CDR1 MRHNA and CDR2 SNTAGT. The CDR3 is 14 residues long. TCRdb used MiXCR to reprocess the RT-PCR reads, holding one entry per CDR3 protein. The table records around 490,000 distinct CDR3 sequences, 6.5% to 8% of them present only once. Points from the study as a whole: There was a suggestion from the authors that each seasonal influenza vaccination recruits few new T cells.

The sample was PBMCs from blood, taken around 25 months after vaccination. The chain employs TRBV6-4 and TRBJ2-2, with TRBD2 as a possible D gene (6 bases). The origin of this receptor is a man between 50 and 75 years old who received an inactivated influenza vaccine. The CDR3 region has the DNA TGTGCCAGCCGGCGGGACGGAAACACCGGGGAGCTGTTTTTT. Protein product: CASRRDGNTGELFF.